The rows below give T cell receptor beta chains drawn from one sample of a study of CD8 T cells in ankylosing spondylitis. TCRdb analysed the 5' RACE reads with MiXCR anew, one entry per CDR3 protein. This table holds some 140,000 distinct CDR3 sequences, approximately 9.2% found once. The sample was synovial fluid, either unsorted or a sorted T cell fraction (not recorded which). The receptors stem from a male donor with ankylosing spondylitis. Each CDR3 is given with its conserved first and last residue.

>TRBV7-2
CASSRVPGAQAKLFF
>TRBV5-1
CASSSKGTSSYNEQFF
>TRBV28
CASSPSAAQFNYEQYF
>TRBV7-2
CASSSRRSQYF
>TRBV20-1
CSARDPSPGDNEQFF
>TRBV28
CASSFPNATPQPQHF
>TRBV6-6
CASSYEGQGYTF
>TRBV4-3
CASSLWVGDYYEQYF
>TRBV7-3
CASSLETGNEQFF
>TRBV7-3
CASSPRTSGYNEQFF
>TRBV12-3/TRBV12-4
CASSPRTGLAGVRYEQYF
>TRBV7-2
CASSFGQGSGYTF
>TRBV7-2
CASSLESGLLAFF
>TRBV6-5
CASSYLATGGTEAFF
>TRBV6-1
CASSADLAGGYNEQFF
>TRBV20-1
CSASPTLLLSRETQYF
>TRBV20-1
CSAVSWGLSTDTQYF
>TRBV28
CASSSTGRYGYTF
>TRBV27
CASSLIGRTYEQYF
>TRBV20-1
CSARRPHWGNTEAFF
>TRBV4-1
CASSFGGTGGENIQYF
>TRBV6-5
CASSSGTGYSPLHF
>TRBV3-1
CASSQWSSYEQYF
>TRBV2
CASGLAGITDTQYF
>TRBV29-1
CSVTQGWGMGDTEAFF
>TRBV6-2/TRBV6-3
CASKRGFGGLAGLDEQYF
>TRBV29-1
CSVGRANTGELFF
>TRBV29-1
CSASRGWGQPQHF
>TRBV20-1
CSAKGRTEAFF
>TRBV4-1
CASSPTRGTTNEKLFF
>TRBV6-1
CASSALRDLQFF